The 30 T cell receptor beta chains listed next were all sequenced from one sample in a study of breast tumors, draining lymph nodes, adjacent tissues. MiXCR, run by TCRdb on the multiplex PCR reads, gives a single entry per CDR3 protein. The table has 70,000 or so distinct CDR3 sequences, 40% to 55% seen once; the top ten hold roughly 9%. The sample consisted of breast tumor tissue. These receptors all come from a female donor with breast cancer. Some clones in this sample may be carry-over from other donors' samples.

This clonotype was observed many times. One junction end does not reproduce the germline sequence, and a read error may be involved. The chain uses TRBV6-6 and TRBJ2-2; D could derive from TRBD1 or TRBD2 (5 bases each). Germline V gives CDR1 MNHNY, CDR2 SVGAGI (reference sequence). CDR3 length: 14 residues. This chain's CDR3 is CASSHSGGIGELFF. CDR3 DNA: TGTGCCAGCAGTCACTCTGGGGGAATCGGGGAGCTGTTTTTT.

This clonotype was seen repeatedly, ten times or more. Here the CDR3 reads CASSPSSGRGETQYF. The CDR3 DNA sequence: TGTGCCAGCAGCCCCTCATCGGGACGCGGAGAGACCCAGTACTTC. This sequence joins TRBV11-2 and TRBJ2-5; tentatively, D is TRBD1 or TRBD2 (5 bases each). V was shortened by 5 bases and J by 4 bases, with 17 bases between the two germline ends. This CDR3 is 15 amino acids long. CDR1 and CDR2 (germline): SGHAT, FQNNGV.

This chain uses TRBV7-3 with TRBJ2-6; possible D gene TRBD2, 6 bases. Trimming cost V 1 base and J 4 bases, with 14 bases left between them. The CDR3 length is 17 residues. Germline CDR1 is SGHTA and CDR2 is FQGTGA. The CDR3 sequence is CASSLIGGPTGANVLTF. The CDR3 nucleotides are TGTGCCAGCAGCTTAATCGGGGGACCCACCGGGGCCAACGTCCTGACTTTC.

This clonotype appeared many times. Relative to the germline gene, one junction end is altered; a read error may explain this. The CDR3 here is CASSHSAVGEQYF. Written as DNA, the CDR3 is TGTGCCAGCAGTCACTCGGCCGTGGGGGAGCAGTACTTC. V and J are TRBV6-5 and TRBJ2-7; D is uncertain. The CDR3 covers 13 residues. The germline V gene has CDR1 MNHEY and CDR2 SVGAGI.

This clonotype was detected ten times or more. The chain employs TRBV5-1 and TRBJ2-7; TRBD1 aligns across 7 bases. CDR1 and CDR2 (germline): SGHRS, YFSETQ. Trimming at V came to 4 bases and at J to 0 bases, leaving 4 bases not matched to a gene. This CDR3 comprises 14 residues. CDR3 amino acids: CASSIAGGSYEQYF. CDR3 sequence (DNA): TGCGCCAGCAGCATCGCAGGGGGCTCCTACGAGCAGTACTTC.

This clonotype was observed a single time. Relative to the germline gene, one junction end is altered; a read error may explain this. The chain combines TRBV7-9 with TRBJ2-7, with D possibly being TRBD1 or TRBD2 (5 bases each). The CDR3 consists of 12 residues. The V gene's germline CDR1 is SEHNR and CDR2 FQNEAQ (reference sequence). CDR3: CASSSLDGAVNF. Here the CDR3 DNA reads TGTGCCAGCAGCTCCCTGGACGGGGCAGTAAACTTC.

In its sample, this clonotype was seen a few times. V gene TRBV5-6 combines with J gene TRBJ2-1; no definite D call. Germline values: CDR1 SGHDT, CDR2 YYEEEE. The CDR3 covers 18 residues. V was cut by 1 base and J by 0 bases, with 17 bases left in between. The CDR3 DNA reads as TGTGCCAGCAGCTTGTGCGCTCCCCTCGCCCCCTCCTACAATGAGCAGTTCTTC. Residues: CASSLCAPLAPSYNEQFF.

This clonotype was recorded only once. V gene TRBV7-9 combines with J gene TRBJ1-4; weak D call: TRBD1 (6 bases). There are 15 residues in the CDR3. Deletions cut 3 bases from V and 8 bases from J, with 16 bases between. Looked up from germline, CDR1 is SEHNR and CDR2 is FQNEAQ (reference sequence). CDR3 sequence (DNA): TGTGCCAGCAGCTTCTCAGGGGTCAACGAGGAAAAACTGTTTTTT. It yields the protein CASSFSGVNEEKLFF.

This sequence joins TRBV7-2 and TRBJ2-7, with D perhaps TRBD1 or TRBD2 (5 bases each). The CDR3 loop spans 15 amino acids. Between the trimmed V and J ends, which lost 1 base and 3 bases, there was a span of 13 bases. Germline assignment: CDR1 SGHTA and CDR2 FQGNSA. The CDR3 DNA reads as TGTGCCAGCAGCTTAGGGGTTGGGGGTTACTACGAGCAGTACTTC. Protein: CASSLGVGGYYEQYF.

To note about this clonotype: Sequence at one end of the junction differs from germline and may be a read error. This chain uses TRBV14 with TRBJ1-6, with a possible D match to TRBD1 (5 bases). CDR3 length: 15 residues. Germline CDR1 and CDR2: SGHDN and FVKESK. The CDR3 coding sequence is TGTACCAGCGGCTTGAATCAGGGAACTAATTCACCCCTCCACTTT. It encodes CTSGLNQGTNSPLHF.

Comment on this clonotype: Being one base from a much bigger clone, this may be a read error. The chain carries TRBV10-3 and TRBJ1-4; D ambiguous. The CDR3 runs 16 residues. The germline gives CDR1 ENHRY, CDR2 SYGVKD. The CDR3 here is CAISKSKGFGSEKLFF. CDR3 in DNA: TGTGCCATCAGTAAGTCGAAAGGGTTTGGGAGTGAAAAACTGTTTTTT.

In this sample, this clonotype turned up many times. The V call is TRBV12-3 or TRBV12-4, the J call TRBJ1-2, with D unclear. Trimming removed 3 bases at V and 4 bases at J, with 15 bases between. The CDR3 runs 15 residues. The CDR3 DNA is TGTGCCAGCAGTTTCCGACCGAAAGAACTCTATGGCTACACCTTC. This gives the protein CASSFRPKELYGYTF.

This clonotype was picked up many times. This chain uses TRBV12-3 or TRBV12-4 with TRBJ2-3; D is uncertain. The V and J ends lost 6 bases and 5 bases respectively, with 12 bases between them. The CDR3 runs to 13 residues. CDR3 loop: CASRIYRGDTQYF. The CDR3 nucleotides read TGTGCCAGCAGAATCTACCGAGGAGATACGCAGTATTTT.

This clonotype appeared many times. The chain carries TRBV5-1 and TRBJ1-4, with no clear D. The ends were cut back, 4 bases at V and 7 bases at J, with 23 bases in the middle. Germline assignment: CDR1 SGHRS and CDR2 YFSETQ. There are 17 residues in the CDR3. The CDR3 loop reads CASSAVVRSGDGEKLFF. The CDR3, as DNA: TGCGCCAGCAGCGCCGTCGTAAGGTCAGGAGACGGTGAAAAACTGTTTTTT.

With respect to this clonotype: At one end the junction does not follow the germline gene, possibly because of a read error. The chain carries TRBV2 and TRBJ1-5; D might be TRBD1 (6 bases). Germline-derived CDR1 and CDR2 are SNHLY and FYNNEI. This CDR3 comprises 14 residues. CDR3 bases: TGTGCCAGCAGCGGGACACTAAGCAATCAGCCCCGGCATTTT. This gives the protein CASSGTLSNQPRHF.

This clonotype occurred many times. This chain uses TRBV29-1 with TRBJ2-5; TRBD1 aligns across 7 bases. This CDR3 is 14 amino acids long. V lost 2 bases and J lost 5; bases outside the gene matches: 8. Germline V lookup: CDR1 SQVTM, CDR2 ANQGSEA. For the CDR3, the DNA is TGCAGCGTTGAAACAACAGGGGTGGGGGAGACCCAGTACTTC. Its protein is CSVETTGVGETQYF.

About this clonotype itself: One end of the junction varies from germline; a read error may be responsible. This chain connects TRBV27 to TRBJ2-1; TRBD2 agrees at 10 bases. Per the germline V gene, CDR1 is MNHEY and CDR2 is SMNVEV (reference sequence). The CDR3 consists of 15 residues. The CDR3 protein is CASSPLAGEYSEQFF. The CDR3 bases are TGTGCCAGCAGTCCCCTAGCGGGGGAGTACAGTGAGCAGTTCTTC.

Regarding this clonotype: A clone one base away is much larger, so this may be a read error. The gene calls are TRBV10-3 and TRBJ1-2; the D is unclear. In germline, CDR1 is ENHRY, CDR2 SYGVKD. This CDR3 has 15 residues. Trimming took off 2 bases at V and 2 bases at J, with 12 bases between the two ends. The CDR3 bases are TGTGCCATCAGTGAGCGGAGTACCACGAACTATGGCTACACCTTC. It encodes CAISERSTTNYGYTF.

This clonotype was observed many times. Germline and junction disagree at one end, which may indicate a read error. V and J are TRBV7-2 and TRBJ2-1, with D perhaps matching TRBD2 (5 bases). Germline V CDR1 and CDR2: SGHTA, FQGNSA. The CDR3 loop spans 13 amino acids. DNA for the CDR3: TGTGCCAGCAGCCTAGCTAAGTCGAATGAGCAGTTCTTC. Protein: CASSLAKSNEQFF.

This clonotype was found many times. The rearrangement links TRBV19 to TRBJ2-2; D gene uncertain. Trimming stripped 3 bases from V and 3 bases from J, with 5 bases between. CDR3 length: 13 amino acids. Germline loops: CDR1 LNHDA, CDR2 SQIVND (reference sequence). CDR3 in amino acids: CASSIMDTGELFF. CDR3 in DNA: TGTGCCAGTAGTATTATGGACACCGGGGAGCTGTTTTTT.

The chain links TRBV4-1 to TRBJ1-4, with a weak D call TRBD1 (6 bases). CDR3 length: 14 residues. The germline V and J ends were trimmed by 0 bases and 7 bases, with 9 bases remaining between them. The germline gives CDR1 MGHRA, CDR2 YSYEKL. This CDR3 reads CASSQEQGSEKLFF. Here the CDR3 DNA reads TGCGCCAGCAGCCAAGAACAGGGAAGTGAAAAACTGTTTTTT.

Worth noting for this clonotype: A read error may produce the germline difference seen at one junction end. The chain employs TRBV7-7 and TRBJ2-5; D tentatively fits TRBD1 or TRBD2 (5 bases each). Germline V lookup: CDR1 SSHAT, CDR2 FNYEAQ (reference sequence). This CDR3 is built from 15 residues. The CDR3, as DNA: TGTGCTAGCAGCTTCACATGGGGGTACGGTGAGACCCAGTACTTC. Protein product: CASSFTWGYGETQYF.

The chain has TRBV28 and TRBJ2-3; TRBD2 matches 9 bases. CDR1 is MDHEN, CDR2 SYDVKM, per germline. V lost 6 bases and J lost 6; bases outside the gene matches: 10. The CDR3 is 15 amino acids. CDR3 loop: CASRSGSGGSDTQYF. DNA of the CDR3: TGTGCCAGCAGAAGTGGGAGCGGGGGGAGTGATACGCAGTATTTT.

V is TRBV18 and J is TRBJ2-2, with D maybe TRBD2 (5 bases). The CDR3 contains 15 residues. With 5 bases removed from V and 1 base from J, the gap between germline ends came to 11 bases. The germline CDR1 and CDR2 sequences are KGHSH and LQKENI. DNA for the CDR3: TGTGCCAGCTCAAGCCCTAGCCTGAACACCGGGGAGCTGTTTTTT. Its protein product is CASSSPSLNTGELFF.

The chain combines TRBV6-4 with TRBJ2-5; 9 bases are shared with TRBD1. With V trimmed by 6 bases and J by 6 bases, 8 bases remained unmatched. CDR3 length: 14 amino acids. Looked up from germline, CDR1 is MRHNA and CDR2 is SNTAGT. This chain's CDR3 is CASSHRTGEKTQYF. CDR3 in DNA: TGTGCCAGCAGCCACCGGACAGGGGAGAAGACCCAGTACTTC.

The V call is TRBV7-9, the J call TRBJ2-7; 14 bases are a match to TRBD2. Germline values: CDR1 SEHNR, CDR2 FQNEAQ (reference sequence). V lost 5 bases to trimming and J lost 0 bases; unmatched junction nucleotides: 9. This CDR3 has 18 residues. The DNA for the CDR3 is TGTGCCAGCAGCCACCGACCGGGACTAGCGGGGGTCTCCTACGAGCAGTACTTC. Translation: CASSHRPGLAGVSYEQYF.

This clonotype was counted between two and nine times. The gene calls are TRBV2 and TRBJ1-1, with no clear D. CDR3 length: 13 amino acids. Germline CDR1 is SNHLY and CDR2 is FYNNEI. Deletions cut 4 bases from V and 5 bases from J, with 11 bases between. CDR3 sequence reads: CASSVGHETEAFF. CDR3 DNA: TGTGCCAGCAGTGTCGGGCACGAGACTGAAGCTTTCTTT.

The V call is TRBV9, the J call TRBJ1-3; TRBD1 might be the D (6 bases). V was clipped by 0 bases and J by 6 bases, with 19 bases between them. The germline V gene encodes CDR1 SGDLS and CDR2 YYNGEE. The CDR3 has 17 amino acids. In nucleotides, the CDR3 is TGTGCCAGCAGCGTAGGTATAGGGGCGGGGGCTGAAAACACCATATATTTT. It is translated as CASSVGIGAGAENTIYF.

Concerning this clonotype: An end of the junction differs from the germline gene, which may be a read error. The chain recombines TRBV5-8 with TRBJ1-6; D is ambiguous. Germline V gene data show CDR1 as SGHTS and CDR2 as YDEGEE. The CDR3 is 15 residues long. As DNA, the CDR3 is TGTGCCAGCAGCTTGGCTAGGAGGGCTTATTCACCCCACCACTTT. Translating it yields CASSLARRAYSPHHF.

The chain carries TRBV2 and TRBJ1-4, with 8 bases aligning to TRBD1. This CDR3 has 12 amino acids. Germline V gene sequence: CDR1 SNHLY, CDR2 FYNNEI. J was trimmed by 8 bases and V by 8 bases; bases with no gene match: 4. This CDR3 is CASDRGREKLFF. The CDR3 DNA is TGTGCCAGCGACAGGGGACGGGAAAAACTGTTTTTT.